This T cell receptor (beta chain) was retrieved from a study of technical replicates of blood from a handful of donors. Here immunoSEQ multiplex PCR was the method, and the copy in TCRdb shows in-frame clones only, minus some. The data show tens of thousands of clones, with around 95% seen just once and about 0.22% held by the top ten. Note on this clone: The junction departs from germline at one end; a sequencing error may be responsible.

The sequence was collected from a human donor in good health. Material for sequencing was T cells isolated from PBMCs.

The CDR3 sequence: CASSVGQGSYGQYF. CDR3 coding DNA: TGTGCCAGCAGCGTCGGACAGGGTTCATACGGGCAGTACTTC. The chain combines TRBV9 with TRBJ2-7; 8 bases line up with TRBD1. This CDR3 has 14 residues. Looked up from germline, CDR1 is SGDLS and CDR2 is YYNGEE.